This T cell receptor beta chain emerged from a study of graft-versus-host responses after intestinal transplantation. Study summary: The transplants performed in recipients were multivisceral, liver-intestinal, or isolated intestinal. Following induction with anti-thymocyte globulin, all recipients were given tacrolimus and steroids for two to four years.

The CDR3 has 15 amino acids. Germline V lookup: CDR1 PRHDT, CDR2 FYEKMQ (reference sequence). V lost 5 bases to trimming and J lost 1 base; unmatched junction nucleotides: 5. General study results and limits: Present in recipient marrow, GvH clones included some that appeared first in ileum or blood.

Researchers placed around 200,000 CFSE-labeled responder cells in culture with around 200,000 irradiated, violet-dye-labeled stimulator cells. At the end of the reaction, proliferating CFSE-low CD3+CD4+ and CD3+CD8+ responders were sorted. Profiling relied on immunoSEQ multiplex PCR, and the TCRdb table lists in-frame clones only, not all of them. The top ten clones hold 3.2% of a sample with about 12,000 clones, around 30% of them seen once. The sequence was collected from a human patient who received an intestinal transplant. The chain joins TRBV13 to TRBJ2-4; 7 positions agree with TRBD1. The sequenced sample was alloreactive CD8+ T cells from a mixed lymphocyte reaction culture, obtained before intestinal transplant. Subset indicated: CFSE-low proliferating T cells sorted from approximately 6-day pre-transplant mixed lymphocyte reaction (GvH or HvG direction). CDR3 sequence (DNA): TGTGCCAGCAGCAAACGACAGGGCGCCAAAAACATTCAGTACTTC. The encoded protein is CASSKRQGAKNIQYF.